The entry that follows covers one T cell receptor (beta chain) sequence. Its antigen remains unidentified. Subsequent to a culture period of roughly 11 days, CD4+ T cells were isolated. The data stem from a study of vaccination effects on CD4 cells after COVID-19. Some clones are missing from TCRdb's copy, which holds only in-frame ones; the method was immunoSEQ multiplex PCR. Of roughly 68,000 clones in the sample, about 69% were seen once. V gave up 4 bases and J gave up 6 bases; unmatched junction bases: 10. Germline-derived CDR1 and CDR2 are PRHDT and FYEKMQ (reference sequence). The CDR3 is 16 residues long.

This TCR was sampled from a human donor who had a prior SARS-CoV-2 infection. Source: CD4+ T cells from PBMCs cultured without peptide, taken before COVID-19 vaccination. The chain uses TRBV13 and TRBJ2-3; 10 bases map to TRBD2. As DNA, the CDR3 is TGTGCCAGCAGCTCCCGGCTAGCGGGAGTCTCGGATACGCAGTATTTT. It codes for CASSSRLAGVSDTQYF.